The 5 T cell receptor gamma chains listed next were all sequenced from one sample in a study of gamma delta lymphoproliferative disorders and STAT genes (dated by TCRdb to between 2017 and 2018). Genomic DNA from peripheral blood mononuclear cells isolated from patients and controls was used for TCR sequencing. To prepare the library, multiplex PCR was applied. Sequencing was carried out with an Illumina MiSeq. After TCRdb called clones again from the public reads with CATT, rows with identical DNA were merged. The sample data list 1,300 or so gamma-chain clones, and 8.2% of these were observed just once. The ten biggest clones cover roughly 50% of the sample. Sequencing input: blood. The receptors come from a human donor with gamma-delta T-cell large granular lymphocyte leukemia.

This clone was recorded at least ten times. J is TRGJ1 or TRGJ2 and V is TRGV5P. No J segment appears in TCRdb, so it was assigned here by matching the sequence to germline. TRGV5P is a listed pseudogene. The CDR3 has 15 amino acids. Written as DNA, the CDR3 is TGTGCCACCTGGGGCAGGCCCGGATTTCATTATAAGAAACTCTTT. It yields the protein CATWGRPGFHYKKLF.

This clone is medium-sized within its sample. The V and J genes are TRGV8 and TRGJ1 or TRGJ2. No J segment appears in TCRdb, so it was assigned here by matching the sequence to germline. The CDR3 is 12 residues long. The germline CDR1 and CDR2 sequences are VENAVY and YDSYNSRV. With V trimmed by 5 bases and J by 3 bases, 4 bases remained unmatched. CDR3 nucleotides: TGTGCCACCTGGGTTCCTTATTATAAGAAACTCTTT. Protein: CATWVPYYKKLF.

Relative to its sample, this clone is medium-sized. The V call is TRGV3, the J call TRGJP2. TCRdb carries no J gene annotation; the J gene was assigned here by matching the DNA with germline. V trimming: 3 bases; J trimming: 3 bases; junction bases outside the gene matches: 16. Germline CDR1 reads VTNTFY; CDR2 reads YDVSTARD (reference sequence). There are 18 residues in the CDR3. In DNA form, the CDR3 reads TGTGCCACCTGGGACTGCGCAGGCTATAATCGTAGTGATTGGATCAAGACGTTT. Translated: CATWDCAGYNRSDWIKTF.

This clone qualifies as medium-sized. The DNA is omitted, as the CDR3 cannot be located on it reliably, and the CDR3 follows TCRdb's listing. The CDR3 sequence is CTTVPAGLGTDYKKLF. TRGV11 is the V gene, and the J gene was not called. TRGV11 is assigned to the ORF class and has an uncertain function. The CDR3 length equals 16 residues, ends included.

By its share, this clone is hyperexpanded. CDR3 amino acids: CATWVLYTTGWFKIF. The CDR3 DNA sequence: TGTGCCACCTGGGTTCTGTATACCACTGGTTGGTTCAAGATATTT. The rearrangement uses TRGV2 and TRGJP1. Since TCRdb gives no J gene, matching the DNA to germline was used here to assign it. The trim removed 5 bases at V and 0 bases at J, leaving 6 bases unmatched. This CDR3 is 15 amino acids long. Germline V lookup: CDR1 EGSNGY, CDR2 YDSYNSKV.